The 30 T cell receptor beta chains in this list originate from one sample, sequenced in a study of cytomegalovirus exposure and HLA in healthy donors. Vbeta (60) and Jbeta (13) primers were used in the PCR. Clones were read by immunoSEQ multiplex PCR, and TCRdb kept only the in-frame ones, dropping some. The top ten clones hold roughly 0.33% of a sample with around 190,000 clones, around nine tenths of them seen once. Sample: PBMCs. These receptors all come from a young woman in good health and CMV-seronegative.

The rearrangement joins TRBV13 to TRBJ1-1; tentatively, D is TRBD1 (5 bases). CDR3 size: 14 residues. V shed 2 bases and J shed 5 bases, with 12 bases lying between them. Germline V gives CDR1 PRHDT, CDR2 FYEKMQ (reference sequence). CDR3 DNA sequence: TGTGCCAGCAGCTTACGCGGGGCGTGGACTGAAGCTTTCTTT. This sequence encodes CASSLRGAWTEAFF. The complete variable domain, with remaining parts taken from reference TRBV13 and TRBJ1-1, reads AAGVIQSPRHLIKEKRETATLKCYPIPRHDTVYWYQQGPGQDPQFLISFYEKMQSDKGSIPDRFSAQQFSDYHSELNMSSLELGDSALYFCASSLRGAWTEAFFGQGTRLTVV.

The CDR3 bases are TGCAGCGCTAGACGGAACACTGAAGCTTTCTTT. It codes for CSARRNTEAFF. V gene TRBV29-1 combines with J gene TRBJ1-1; D is uncertain. The CDR3 loop spans 11 amino acids. The germline CDR1 and CDR2 sequences are SQVTM and ANQGSEA. V lost 7 bases and J lost 1, with 7 bases in between.

This clone has only one observation. The chain combines TRBV30 with TRBJ2-7; TRBD1 is a possible D gene (6 bases). This CDR3 spans 13 amino acids. Germline CDR1 is GTSNPN and CDR2 is SVGIG (reference sequence). V was pared by 4 bases and J by 1 base, with 11 bases between. CDR3 DNA: TGTGCCTGGACACCTGGACAGTCCTACGAGCAGTACTTC. As protein: CAWTPGQSYEQYF.

The gene calls are TRBV28 and TRBJ2-7; TRBD2 matches at 11 bases. Germline V lookup: CDR1 MDHEN, CDR2 SYDVKM. The CDR3 has 16 residues. With V trimmed by 2 bases and J by 3 bases, 6 bases remained unmatched. The CDR3 DNA sequence: TGTGCCAGCAGTTTAACAGGGACTAGCGGAGTCTACGAGCAGTACTTC. Its translation is CASSLTGTSGVYEQYF. The full variable domain, its missing parts supplied by reference TRBV28 and TRBJ2-7, is DVKVTQSSRYLVKRTGEKVFLECVQDMDHENMFWYRQDPGLGLRLIYFSYDVKMKEKGDIPEGYSVSREKKERFSLILESASTNQTSMYLCASSLTGTSGVYEQYFGPGTRLTVT.

V and J are TRBV7-9 and TRBJ1-2; 7 nucleotides align to TRBD1. The CDR3 is 15 residues long. J gave up 3 bases and V 6 bases, and 10 bases lay outside the gene matches. Germline V gene data show CDR1 as SEHNR and CDR2 as FQNEAQ (reference sequence). The CDR3 nucleotides are TGTGCCAGCAGGCCTTTTACAGGGGTAGACTATGGCTACACCTTC. It translates to CASRPFTGVDYGYTF. The whole variable domain, remainder taken from reference TRBV7-9 and TRBJ1-2, is DTGVSQNPRHKITKRGQNVTFRCDPISEHNRLYWYRQTLGQGPEFLTYFQNEAQLEKSRLLSDRFSAERPKGSFSTLEIQRTEQGDSAMYLCASRPFTGVDYGYTFGSGTRLTVV.

The sample holds one count of this clone. The rearrangement uses TRBV6-4 and TRBJ1-4; 10 nucleotides line up with TRBD1. The V and J ends lost 7 bases and 6 bases, in that order; junction bases with no gene match: 8. The CDR3 extends over 15 amino acids. In germline, CDR1 is MRHNA, CDR2 SNTAGT. The CDR3 coding sequence is TGTGCCAGCATCTCCCCTGGGACAGGGGATGAAAAACTGTTTTTT. Protein sequence: CASISPGTGDEKLFF.

The gene calls are TRBV30 and TRBJ2-7; TRBD1 is a possible D gene (6 bases). The V end was cut by 3 bases, the J end by 9 bases, with 21 bases between. Per the germline V gene, CDR1 is GTSNPN and CDR2 is SVGIG (reference sequence). The CDR3 is 14 residues long. CDR3 amino acids: CAWSAENTGFGQYF. The CDR3, as DNA: TGTGCCTGGAGCGCCGAAAATACAGGGTTTGGGCAGTACTTC. Supplemented by reference TRBV30 and TRBJ2-7, the full variable domain reads SQTIHQWPATLVQPVGSPLSLECTVEGTSNPNLYWYRQAAGRGLQLLFYSVGIGQISSEVPQNLSASRPQDRQFILSSKKLLLSDSGFYLCAWSAENTGFGQYFGPGTRLTVT.

J is TRBJ2-5 and V is TRBV7-8; 8 bases are shared with TRBD1. Per the germline V gene, CDR1 is SGHVS and CDR2 is FQNEAQ. The CDR3 extends over 15 amino acids. After removal of 5 bases from V and 6 bases from J, the junction contained 11 bases not matched to a gene. CDR3 protein: CASSLPDRVGKTQYF. CDR3 nucleotide sequence: TGTGCCAGCAGCCTTCCGGACAGGGTGGGAAAGACCCAGTACTTC.

The chain employs TRBV10-2 and TRBJ1-2, with TRBD1 as a possible D gene (5 bases). Trimming shortened V by 1 base and J by 3 bases, and 12 bases separated the two germline ends. This CDR3 contains 15 residues. The germline V gene encodes CDR1 WSHSY and CDR2 SAAADI. The CDR3 sequence: CASSELGRADYGYTF. Here the CDR3 DNA reads TGCGCCAGCAGTGAGTTGGGCAGGGCGGACTATGGCTACACCTTC.

This clone was recorded a few times. The chain links TRBV5-5 to TRBJ2-7; 13 bases line up with TRBD2. The V segment lost 3 bases and the J segment 1 base; nucleotides outside the gene matches: 7. Germline CDR1 is SGHKS and CDR2 is YYEKEE (reference sequence). This CDR3 has 17 residues. The CDR3 protein is CASSSGLAGYPSYEQYF. The CDR3 DNA sequence: TGTGCCAGCAGCTCGGGACTAGCGGGATACCCATCCTACGAGCAGTACTTC.

Comment on this clone: Relative to the germline gene, one junction end is altered; a read error may explain this. V and J are TRBV7-7 and TRBJ2-1; tentative D call: TRBD1 (6 bases). The CDR3 has 13 amino acids. Germline CDR1 and CDR2: SSHAT and FNYEAQ (reference sequence). The CDR3 region is CASSLGQFNEQFF. The CDR3 DNA follows: TGTGCTAGCAGCTTAGGACAGTTCAATGAGCAGTTCTTC.

The chain has TRBV5-6 and TRBJ1-1; D remains unclear. CDR1 SGHDT and CDR2 YYEEEE come from the germline V gene. V was pared by 4 bases and J by 4 bases, with 8 bases between. This CDR3 comprises 12 residues. CDR3 bases: TGTGCCAGCAGCGAGGGTGGCACTGAAGCTTTCTTT. The encoded protein is CASSEGGTEAFF.

This clone was observed a handful of times. The CDR3 spells CAISEYQQQLESNEQFF. The CDR3 DNA sequence: TGTGCCATCAGTGAGTATCAACAGCAGCTCGAATCCAATGAGCAGTTCTTC. The rearrangement uses TRBV10-3 and TRBJ2-1; D gene uncertain. Deletions cut 1 base from V and 6 bases from J, with 19 bases between. CDR1 is ENHRY and CDR2 is SYGVKD in the germline V gene. This CDR3 region has 17 residues.

V is TRBV6-6 and J is TRBJ2-7; 8 bases are a match to TRBD2. Looked up from germline, CDR1 is MNHNY and CDR2 is SVGAGI (reference sequence). This CDR3 is built from 16 residues. V dropped 2 bases and J dropped 2; count of bases not matched to a gene: 8. DNA for the CDR3: TGTGCCAGCAGTTACAGGCTAGCGGGTTTCCCCTACGAGCAGTACTTC. Protein product: CASSYRLAGFPYEQYF.

The gene calls are TRBV13 and TRBJ2-7; no clear D. The V gene lost 7 bases and the J gene lost 0 bases, with 16 bases spanning the gap. CDR3 length: 15 residues. The germline gives CDR1 PRHDT, CDR2 FYEKMQ (reference sequence). The CDR3 sequence is CASTHKDSNSYEQYF. CDR3 DNA sequence: TGTGCCAGCACACACAAAGACTCTAACTCCTACGAGCAGTACTTC.

The rearrangement joins TRBV29-1 to TRBJ2-1; a possible D gene is TRBD2 (5 bases). V was cut by 4 bases and J by 8 bases, with 12 bases left in between. Germline V gene lookup returns CDR1 SQVTM and CDR2 ANQGSEA. The CDR3 covers 12 residues. CDR3 DNA sequence: TGCAGCGTTGTGGGGAGTACGGATGAGCAGTTCTTC. The encoded protein is CSVVGSTDEQFF.

The chain joins TRBV7-9 to TRBJ2-3; TRBD1 matches at 8 bases. Germline lookup yields CDR1 SEHNR and CDR2 FQNEAQ (reference sequence). CDR3 length equals 16 residues. The J segment lost 2 bases and the V segment lost 5 bases, leaving 9 bases of the junction unmatched. CDR3: CASSLVQGAHTDTQYF. The CDR3 DNA sequence: TGTGCCAGCAGCCTGGTCCAGGGGGCGCACACAGATACGCAGTATTTT.

With regard to this clone: The same CDR3 can be traced to other DNA sequences in this sample. CDR3 nucleotide sequence: TGCGCCAGCAGCTCCGGGGGGGCTAACACCGGGGAGCTGTTTTTT. This translates into CASSSGGANTGELFF. The J gene is TRBJ2-2, the V gene TRBV5-1; 8 nucleotides align to TRBD2. The CDR3 runs to 15 residues. Losses at the gene ends were 3 bases for V and 2 bases for J; bases not matched to a gene: 3. The germline V gene has CDR1 SGHRS and CDR2 YFSETQ.

The chain links TRBV11-2 to TRBJ2-3, with 8 bases that match TRBD1. Germline V CDR1 and CDR2: SGHAT, FQNNGV. The CDR3 has 17 residues. The V gene end was trimmed by 6 bases and the J gene end by 5 bases; junction bases not matched to a gene: 16. This CDR3 is CASRFPSGGGMGDTQYF. CDR3 nucleotides: TGTGCCAGCAGGTTCCCTTCAGGGGGCGGGATGGGAGATACGCAGTATTTT.

The chain recombines TRBV5-1 with TRBJ1-2; the D is unclear. Trimming removed 0 bases at V and 3 bases at J, with 15 bases between. Germline V gene data show CDR1 as SGHRS and CDR2 as YFSETQ. The CDR3 loop spans 16 amino acids. DNA for the CDR3: TGCGCCAGCAGCTTGGACCGCGAGGGCATATACTATGGCTACACCTTC. Translating it yields CASSLDREGIYYGYTF.

This chain joins TRBV7-9 and TRBJ2-1; 10 bases are a match to TRBD2. V lost 4 bases, J lost 5 bases, and 11 bases stayed unmatched. Germline V gene lookup returns CDR1 SEHNR and CDR2 FQNEAQ (reference sequence). The length of the CDR3 is 17 residues. The CDR3 is CASSSRSTSGMNNEQFF. CDR3 sequence (DNA): TGTGCCAGCAGCTCGAGAAGTACTAGCGGGATGAACAATGAGCAGTTCTTC.

Only one count was recorded for this clone. The CDR3 nucleotides are TGCGCCAGCAGCTTTTCTAGCGGGGGGGATACAGATACGCAGTATTTT. Its protein product is CASSFSSGGDTDTQYF. The chain is built from TRBV5-1 and TRBJ2-3; 12 nucleotides align to TRBD2. This CDR3 has 16 residues. CDR1 and CDR2 (germline): SGHRS, YFSETQ. Germline trimming cut 2 bases from V and 3 bases from J; bases unmatched to any gene: 4.

The chain combines TRBV27 with TRBJ2-3; D gene uncertain. In germline, CDR1 is MNHEY, CDR2 SMNVEV (reference sequence). V dropped 2 bases and J dropped 3 bases, with 6 bases sitting between them. The CDR3 length is 13 residues. For the CDR3, the DNA is TGTGCCAGCAGTTTACAAGCTACAGATACGCAGTATTTT. Amino acids: CASSLQATDTQYF.

The chain joins TRBV18 to TRBJ1-5; the match to TRBD1 covers 9 bases. The CDR3 extends over 19 amino acids. The J segment lost 1 base and the V segment lost 2 bases, leaving 12 bases of the junction unmatched. The germline gives CDR1 KGHSH, CDR2 LQKENI. In nucleotides, the CDR3 is TGTGCCAGCTCACCATTGGGGGGACAGGGCCCCGGGAGCAATCAGCCCCAGCATTTT. This encodes CASSPLGGQGPGSNQPQHF.

The gene calls are TRBV7-6 and TRBJ1-5; TRBD1 agrees at 7 bases. The J segment lost 5 bases and the V segment lost 4 bases, leaving 5 bases of the junction unmatched. The CDR3 has 14 residues. Looked up from germline, CDR1 is SGHVS and CDR2 is FNYEAQ. As DNA, the CDR3 is TGTGCCAGCAGCTCCGGGACAGATGATCAGCCCCAGCATTTT. Its protein product is CASSSGTDDQPQHF.

The chain has TRBV11-1 and TRBJ2-2, with D possibly matching TRBD2 (5 bases). The CDR3 extends over 14 amino acids. CDR1 is SGHAT and CDR2 is FQDESV in the germline V gene (reference sequence). V lost 5 bases, J lost 5 bases, and 12 bases lay in between. DNA for the CDR3: TGTGCCAGCAGCCCTCGGACTGGGACCGGGGAGCTGTTTTTT. Translated, it gives CASSPRTGTGELFF.

Remarks on this clone: The sample contains more than one DNA sequence encoding this CDR3. The chain couples TRBV27 to TRBJ2-7; 8 positions agree with TRBD1. CDR1 and CDR2 from the germline V gene are MNHEY and SMNVEV (reference sequence). The CDR3 is 13 amino acids. Trimming took 3 bases from V and 4 from J; bases not matched to a gene: 2. The CDR3 is CASSLRTGYEQYF. CDR3 nucleotides: TGTGCCAGCAGTTTGCGGACAGGGTACGAGCAGTACTTC.

The table lists this clone with a few counts. The chain joins TRBV13 to TRBJ2-1; the D is unclear. V was clipped by 2 bases and J by 9 bases, with 8 bases between them. In germline, CDR1 is PRHDT, CDR2 FYEKMQ (reference sequence). The length of the CDR3 is 12 residues. This CDR3 reads CASSLSLIEQFF. The CDR3 nucleotides are TGTGCCAGCAGCTTATCACTTATTGAGCAGTTCTTC.

The chain couples TRBV2 to TRBJ1-5; tentative D call: TRBD1 (5 bases). V was trimmed by 5 bases and J by 0 bases, leaving 11 bases between them. The CDR3 contains 15 residues. The germline V gene has CDR1 SNHLY and CDR2 FYNNEI. The CDR3 nucleotides read TGTGCCAGCAGTCTTGGACATTATAGCAATCAGCCCCAGCATTTT. Translation: CASSLGHYSNQPQHF. The full variable domain, its missing parts supplied by reference TRBV2 and TRBJ1-5, is EPEVTQTPSHQVTQMGQEVILRCVPISNHLYFYWYRQILGQKVEFLVSFYNNEISEKSEIFDDQFSVERPDGSNFTLKIRSTKLEDSAMYFCASSLGHYSNQPQHFGDGTRLSIL.

The chain is built from TRBV6-6 and TRBJ1-5, with 8 nucleotides matching TRBD1. Germline CDR1 MNHNY, CDR2 SVGAGI (reference sequence). J lost 7 bases, V lost 8 bases, and 16 bases had no gene match. The CDR3 is made up of 16 amino acids. The CDR3 reads CASRLNRGIGEQPQHF. The CDR3 nucleotides are TGTGCCAGCCGCTTAAACAGGGGGATCGGGGAGCAGCCCCAGCATTTT.